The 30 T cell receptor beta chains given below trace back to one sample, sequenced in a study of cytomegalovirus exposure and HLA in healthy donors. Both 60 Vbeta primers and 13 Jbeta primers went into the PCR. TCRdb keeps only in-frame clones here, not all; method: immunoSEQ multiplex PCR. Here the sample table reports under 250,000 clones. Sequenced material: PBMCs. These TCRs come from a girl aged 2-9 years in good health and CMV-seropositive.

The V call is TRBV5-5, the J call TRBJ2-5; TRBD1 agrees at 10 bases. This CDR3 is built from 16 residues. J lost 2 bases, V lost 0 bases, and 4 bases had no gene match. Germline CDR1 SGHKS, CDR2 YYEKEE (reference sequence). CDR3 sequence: CASSLDSGQGQETQYF. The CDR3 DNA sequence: TGTGCCAGCAGCTTGGATTCGGGACAGGGGCAAGAGACCCAGTACTTC. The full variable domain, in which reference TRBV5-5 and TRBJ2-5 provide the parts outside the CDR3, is DAGVTQSPTHLIKTRGQQVTLRCSPISGHKSVSWYQQVLGQGPQFIFQYYEKEERGRGNFPDRFSARQFPNYSSELNVNALLLGDSALYLCASSLDSGQGQETQYFGPGTRLLVL.

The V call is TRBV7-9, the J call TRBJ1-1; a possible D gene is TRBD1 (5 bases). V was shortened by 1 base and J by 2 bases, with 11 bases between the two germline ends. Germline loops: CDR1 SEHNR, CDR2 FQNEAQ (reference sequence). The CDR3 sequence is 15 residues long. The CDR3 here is CASSLVSGRNTEAFF. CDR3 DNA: TGTGCCAGCAGCTTAGTGTCAGGGCGCAACACTGAAGCTTTCTTT.

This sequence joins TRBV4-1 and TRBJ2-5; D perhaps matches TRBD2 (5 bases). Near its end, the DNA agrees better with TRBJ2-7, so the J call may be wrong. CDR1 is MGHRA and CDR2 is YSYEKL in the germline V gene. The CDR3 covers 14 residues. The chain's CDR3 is CASSQNGISYEQYF. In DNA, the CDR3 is TGCGCCAGCAGCCAAAACGGGATCTCCTACGAGCAGTACTTC.

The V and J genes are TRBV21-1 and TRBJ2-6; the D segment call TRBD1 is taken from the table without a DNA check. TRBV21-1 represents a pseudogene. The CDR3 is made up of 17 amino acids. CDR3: CASRRIRVPSGANVLTF. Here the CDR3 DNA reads TGTGCCAGCAGACGTATCAGGGTCCCCTCTGGGGCCAACGTCCTGACTTTC.

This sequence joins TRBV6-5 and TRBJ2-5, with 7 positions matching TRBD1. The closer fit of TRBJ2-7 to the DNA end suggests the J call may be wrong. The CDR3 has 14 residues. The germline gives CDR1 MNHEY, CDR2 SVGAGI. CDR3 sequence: CASTRDSAEDEQYF. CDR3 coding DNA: TGTGCCAGCACCCGGGACAGCGCGGAGGACGAGCAGTACTTC.

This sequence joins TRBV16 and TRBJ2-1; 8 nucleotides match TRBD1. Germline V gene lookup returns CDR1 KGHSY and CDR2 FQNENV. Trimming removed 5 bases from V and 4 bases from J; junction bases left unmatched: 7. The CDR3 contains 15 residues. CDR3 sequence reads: CASSEDRGSYNEQFF. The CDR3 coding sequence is TGTGCCAGCAGCGAAGACAGGGGCAGTTACAATGAGCAGTTCTTC.

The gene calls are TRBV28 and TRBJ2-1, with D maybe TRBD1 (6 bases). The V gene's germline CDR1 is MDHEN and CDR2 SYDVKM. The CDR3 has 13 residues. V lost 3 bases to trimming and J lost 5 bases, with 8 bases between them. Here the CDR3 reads CASSFPGDNEQFF. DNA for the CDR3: TGTGCCAGCAGTTTTCCAGGGGACAATGAGCAGTTCTTC. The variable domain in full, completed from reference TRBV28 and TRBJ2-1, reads DVKVTQSSRYLVKRTGEKVFLECVQDMDHENMFWYRQDPGLGLRLIYFSYDVKMKEKGDIPEGYSVSREKKERFSLILESASTNQTSMYLCASSFPGDNEQFFGPGTRLTVL.

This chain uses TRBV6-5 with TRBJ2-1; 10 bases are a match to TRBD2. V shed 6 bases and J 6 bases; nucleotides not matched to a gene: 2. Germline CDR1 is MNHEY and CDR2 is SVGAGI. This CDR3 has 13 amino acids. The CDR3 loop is CASRASGSNEQFF. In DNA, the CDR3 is TGTGCCAGCAGGGCTAGCGGGAGCAATGAGCAGTTCTTC.

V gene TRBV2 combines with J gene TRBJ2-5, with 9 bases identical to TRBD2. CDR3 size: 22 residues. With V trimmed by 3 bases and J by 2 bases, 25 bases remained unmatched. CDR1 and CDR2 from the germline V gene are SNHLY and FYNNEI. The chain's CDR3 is CASSDLTGNPSASGRQQETQYF. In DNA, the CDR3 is TGTGCCAGCAGTGATCTTACAGGGAACCCTTCGGCCAGCGGGAGGCAACAAGAGACCCAGTACTTC.

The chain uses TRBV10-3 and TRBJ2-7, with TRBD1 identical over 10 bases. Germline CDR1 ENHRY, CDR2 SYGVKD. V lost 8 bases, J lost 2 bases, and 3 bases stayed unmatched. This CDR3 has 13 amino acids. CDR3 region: CAIGGQGAYEQYF. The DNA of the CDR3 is TGTGCCATCGGAGGACAGGGGGCCTACGAGCAGTACTTC.

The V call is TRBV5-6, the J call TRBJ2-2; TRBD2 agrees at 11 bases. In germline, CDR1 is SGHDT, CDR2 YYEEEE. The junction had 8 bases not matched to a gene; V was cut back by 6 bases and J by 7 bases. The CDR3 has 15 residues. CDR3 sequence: CASIATSGISGELFF. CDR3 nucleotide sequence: TGTGCCAGCATCGCGACTAGCGGGATAAGCGGGGAGCTGTTTTTT.

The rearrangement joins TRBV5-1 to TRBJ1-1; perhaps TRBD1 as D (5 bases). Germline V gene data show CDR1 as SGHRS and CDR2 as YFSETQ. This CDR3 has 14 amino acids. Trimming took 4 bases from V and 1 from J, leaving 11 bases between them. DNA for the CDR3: TGCGCCAGCAGCACCAGGGTGGGGAACACTGAAGCTTTCTTT. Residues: CASSTRVGNTEAFF.

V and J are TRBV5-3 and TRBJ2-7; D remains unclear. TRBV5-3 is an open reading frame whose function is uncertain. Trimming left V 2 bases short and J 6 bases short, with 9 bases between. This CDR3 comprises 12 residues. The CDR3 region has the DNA TGTGCCAGAAGCTTTTTTCTAGGCGAGCAGTACTTC. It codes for CARSFFLGEQYF.

The DNA for the CDR3 is TGTGCCAGCAGTGTACAGGGGGTTGAGGACACCGGGGAGCTGTTTTTT. This translates into CASSVQGVEDTGELFF. The chain is built from TRBV6-1 and TRBJ2-2; 8 bases line up with TRBD1. The CDR3 is made up of 16 amino acids. The V and J ends lost 4 bases and 3 bases, in that order; junction bases with no gene match: 7. Germline CDR1 is MNHNS and CDR2 is SASEGT.

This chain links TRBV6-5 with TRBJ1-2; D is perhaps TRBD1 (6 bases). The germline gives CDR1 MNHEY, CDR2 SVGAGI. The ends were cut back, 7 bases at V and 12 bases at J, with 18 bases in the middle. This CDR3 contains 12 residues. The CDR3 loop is CASTDLRGENTF. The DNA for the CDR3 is TGTGCCAGCACCGACCTCAGGGGAGAGAACACCTTC.

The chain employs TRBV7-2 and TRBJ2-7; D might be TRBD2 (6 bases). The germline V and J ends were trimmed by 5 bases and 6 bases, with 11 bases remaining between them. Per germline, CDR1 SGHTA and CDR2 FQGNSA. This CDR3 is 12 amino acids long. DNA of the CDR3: TGTGCCAGCAGCCTCTTCGGGGGCGAGCAGTACTTC. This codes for CASSLFGGEQYF.

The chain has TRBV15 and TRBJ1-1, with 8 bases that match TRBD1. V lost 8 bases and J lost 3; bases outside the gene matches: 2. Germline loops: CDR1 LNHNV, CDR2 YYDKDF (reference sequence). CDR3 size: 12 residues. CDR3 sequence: CATGTGYTEAFF. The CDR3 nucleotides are TGTGCCACCGGGACAGGCTACACTGAAGCTTTCTTT.

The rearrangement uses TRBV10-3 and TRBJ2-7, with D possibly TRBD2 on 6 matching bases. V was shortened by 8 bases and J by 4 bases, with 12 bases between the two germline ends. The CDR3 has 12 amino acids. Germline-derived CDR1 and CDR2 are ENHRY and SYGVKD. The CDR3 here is CAIGGTKYEQYF. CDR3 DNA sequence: TGTGCCATCGGCGGGACGAAGTACGAGCAGTACTTC.

This chain's CDR3 is CSVDLQGFEQFF. The CDR3 DNA sequence: TGCAGCGTTGATTTGCAGGGGTTCGAGCAGTTCTTC. The V call is TRBV29-1, the J call TRBJ2-1, with a possible D match to TRBD1 (6 bases). Trimming shortened V by 3 bases and J by 10 bases, and 13 bases separated the two germline ends. The CDR3 extends over 12 amino acids. Germline-derived CDR1 and CDR2 are SQVTM and ANQGSEA.

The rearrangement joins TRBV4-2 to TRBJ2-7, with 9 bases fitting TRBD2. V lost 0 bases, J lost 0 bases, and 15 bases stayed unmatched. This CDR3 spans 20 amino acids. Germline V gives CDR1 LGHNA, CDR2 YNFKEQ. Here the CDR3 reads CASSQDLSSGRLGSSYEQYF. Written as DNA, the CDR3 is TGTGCCAGCAGCCAAGATCTTAGTAGCGGGAGACTCGGGAGCTCCTACGAGCAGTACTTC.

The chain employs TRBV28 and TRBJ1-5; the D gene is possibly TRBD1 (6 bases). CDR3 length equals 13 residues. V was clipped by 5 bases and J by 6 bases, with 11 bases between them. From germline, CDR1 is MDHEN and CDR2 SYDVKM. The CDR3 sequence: CASSGGASQPQHF. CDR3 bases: TGTGCCAGCAGTGGGGGCGCGAGTCAGCCCCAGCATTTT.

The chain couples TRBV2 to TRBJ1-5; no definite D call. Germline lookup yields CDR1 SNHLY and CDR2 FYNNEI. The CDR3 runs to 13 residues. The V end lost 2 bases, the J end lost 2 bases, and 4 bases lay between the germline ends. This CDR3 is CASSEQGNQPQHF. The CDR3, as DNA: TGTGCCAGCAGTGAACAGGGCAATCAGCCCCAGCATTTT. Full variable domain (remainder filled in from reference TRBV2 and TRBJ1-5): EPEVTQTPSHQVTQMGQEVILRCVPISNHLYFYWYRQILGQKVEFLVSFYNNEISEKSEIFDDQFSVERPDGSNFTLKIRSTKLEDSAMYFCASSEQGNQPQHFGDGTRLSIL.

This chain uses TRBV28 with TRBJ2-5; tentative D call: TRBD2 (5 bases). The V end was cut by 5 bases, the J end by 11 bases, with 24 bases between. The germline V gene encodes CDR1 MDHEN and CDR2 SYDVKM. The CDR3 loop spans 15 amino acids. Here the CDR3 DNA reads TGTGCCAGCAGTGATTGGGAGCCTCCTGTATGGGAGCAGTACTTC. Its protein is CASSDWEPPVWEQYF.

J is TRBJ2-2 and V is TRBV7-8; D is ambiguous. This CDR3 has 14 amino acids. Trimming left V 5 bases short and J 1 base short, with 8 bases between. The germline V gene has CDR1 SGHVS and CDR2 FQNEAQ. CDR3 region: CASSRIKNTGELFF. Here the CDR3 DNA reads TGTGCCAGCAGCCGTATAAAGAACACCGGGGAGCTGTTTTTT.

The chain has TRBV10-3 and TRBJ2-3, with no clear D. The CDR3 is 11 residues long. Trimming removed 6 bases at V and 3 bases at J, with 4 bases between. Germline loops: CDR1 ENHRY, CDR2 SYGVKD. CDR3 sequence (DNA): TGTGCCATCAGCCAGACAGATACGCAGTATTTT. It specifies CAISQTDTQYF.

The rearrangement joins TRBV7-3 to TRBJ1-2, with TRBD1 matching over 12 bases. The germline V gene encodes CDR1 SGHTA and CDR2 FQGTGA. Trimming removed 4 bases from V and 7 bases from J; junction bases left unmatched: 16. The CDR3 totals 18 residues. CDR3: CASSSLGGTGGDVSGYTF. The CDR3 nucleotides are TGTGCCAGCAGCTCATTAGGGGGGACAGGGGGCGACGTATCTGGCTACACCTTC.

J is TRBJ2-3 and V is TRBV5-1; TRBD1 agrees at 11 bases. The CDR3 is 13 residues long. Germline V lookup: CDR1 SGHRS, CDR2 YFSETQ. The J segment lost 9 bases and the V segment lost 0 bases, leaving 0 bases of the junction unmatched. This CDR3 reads CASSLGDRGTQYF. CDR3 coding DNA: TGCGCCAGCAGCTTGGGGGACAGGGGGACGCAGTATTTT.

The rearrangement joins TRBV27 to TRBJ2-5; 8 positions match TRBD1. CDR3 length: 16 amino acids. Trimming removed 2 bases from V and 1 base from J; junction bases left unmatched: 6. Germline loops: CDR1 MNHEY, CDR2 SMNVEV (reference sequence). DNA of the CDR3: TGTGCCAGCAGTTTAAACGGACAGGGCCTCCAAGAGACCCAGTACTTC. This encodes CASSLNGQGLQETQYF.

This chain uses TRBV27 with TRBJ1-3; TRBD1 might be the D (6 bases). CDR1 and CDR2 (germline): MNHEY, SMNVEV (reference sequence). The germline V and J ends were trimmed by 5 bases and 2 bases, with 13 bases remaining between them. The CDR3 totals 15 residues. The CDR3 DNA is TGTGCCAGCAGTGCGCGCAAGGGGGCTGGAAACACCATATATTTT. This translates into CASSARKGAGNTIYF.

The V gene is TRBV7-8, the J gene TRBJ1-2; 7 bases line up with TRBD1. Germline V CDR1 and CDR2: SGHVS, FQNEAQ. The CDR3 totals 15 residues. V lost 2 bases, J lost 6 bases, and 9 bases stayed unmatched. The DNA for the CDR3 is TGTGCCAGCAGCTTATACTTAGGGGGCCGGGATGGCTACACCTTC. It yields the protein CASSLYLGGRDGYTF.